Sequencing of this TCR beta chain was carried out in a study of OX40 agonist ivuxolimab in advanced cancers. Study-wide context: Every 2 weeks, ivuxolimab was infused into the patients intravenously at between 0.01 and 10 mg/kg.

Sequencing used immunoSEQ multiplex PCR; TCRdb keeps in-frame clones, though not all of them. The sample includes 50,000 to 65,000 clones, about 83% seen only once; the top ten take 0.6% to 0.7%. Findings and caveats of the study: Averaged across samples, CD8+ T cells carried more expanded clones than CD4+ did.

This clone appeared once. As yet, its antigen is unknown. This CDR3 has 14 amino acids. Germline V lookup: CDR1 SGHAT, CDR2 FQNNGV. Trimming took off 5 bases at V and 2 bases at J, with 13 bases between the two ends. V is TRBV11-2 and J is TRBJ2-7; D ambiguous. The sample consisted of CD4+ or CD8+ T cells sorted from blood, taken in a trial of the OX40 agonist ivuxolimab. This TCR was recovered from an adult with an advanced solid tumor such as melanoma, head and neck, liver or kidney cancer. Here the CDR3 reads CASSPRTDPYEQYF. For the CDR3, the DNA is TGTGCCAGCAGCCCGAGGACGGACCCCTACGAGCAGTACTTC. The variable domain in full, completed from reference TRBV11-2 and TRBJ2-7, reads EAGVAQSPRYKIIEKRQSVAFWCNPISGHATLYWYQQILGQGPKLLIQFQNNGVVDDSQLPKDRFSAERLKGVDSTLKIQPAKLEDSAVYLCASSPRTDPYEQYFGPGTRLTVT.